These 18 T cell receptor beta chains came from one sample sequenced in a study of blood T cell repertoires in COVID-19. Produced via immunoSEQ multiplex PCR; TCRdb's table is partial and in-frame only. Counted here are a few hundred thousand clones, 70% to 90% occurring once; the ten biggest clones make up about 1.2%. The sequencing input was peripheral blood. The receptors stem from a man aged 40-49 years with acute or convalescent COVID-19.

The chain joins TRBV30 to TRBJ2-3; 10 bases agree with TRBD2. CDR3 length equals 18 residues. Germline-derived CDR1 and CDR2 are GTSNPN and SVGIG (reference sequence). The ends lost 0 bases at V and 2 bases at J; junction bases unmatched: 11. CDR3 amino acids: CAWSVRGLAGAPTDTQYF. The CDR3 DNA reads TGTGCCTGGAGTGTACGAGGGCTAGCGGGAGCCCCCACAGATACGCAGTATTTT.

The chain joins TRBV5-4 to TRBJ2-7; a possible D gene is TRBD2 (6 bases). This CDR3 contains 13 residues. Per germline, CDR1 SGHNT and CDR2 YYREEE (reference sequence). V lost 4 bases to trimming and J lost 4 bases, with 12 bases between them. The CDR3 reads CASSKGEDYEQYF. The CDR3 nucleotides read TGTGCCAGCAGCAAAGGGGAGGATTACGAGCAGTACTTC.

This chain connects TRBV11-2 to TRBJ1-1; perhaps TRBD1 as D (5 bases). Germline V gene lookup returns CDR1 SGHAT and CDR2 FQNNGV. Trimming cost V 2 bases and J 8 bases, with 15 bases left between them. This CDR3 is built from 14 residues. This CDR3 reads CASSLQGPTVEAFF. The CDR3 DNA sequence: TGTGCCAGCAGCTTACAGGGCCCGACGGTCGAAGCTTTCTTT.

The chain joins TRBV27 to TRBJ1-2; D possibly corresponds to TRBD1 (5 bases). Trimming left V 6 bases short and J 6 bases short, with 17 bases between. The germline gives CDR1 MNHEY, CDR2 SMNVEV (reference sequence). CDR3 length: 14 residues. CDR3 in DNA: TGTGCCAGCAGCCCCACGGACACTTTCGATGGCTACACCTTC. It codes for CASSPTDTFDGYTF.

Worth noting for this clone: An end of the junction differs from the germline gene, which may be a read error. The chain couples TRBV19 to TRBJ1-5; D unresolved. This CDR3 region has 15 residues. CDR1 is LNHDA and CDR2 is SQIVND in the germline V gene (reference sequence). CDR3 DNA sequence: TGCGCCAGCACGCGGAGCCGTGATAGCAATCAGCCCCAGCATTTT. It is translated as CASTRSRDSNQPQHF.

As concerns this clone: This sample also contains other DNA sequences that code for the same CDR3. This chain connects TRBV4-1 to TRBJ1-5; a possible D gene is TRBD1 (5 bases). Trimming cost V 0 bases and J 7 bases, with 7 bases left between them. CDR1 and CDR2 from the germline V gene are MGHRA and YSYEKL. There are 13 residues in the CDR3. CDR3 region: CASSQDGGQPQHF. CDR3 DNA: TGCGCCAGCAGCCAAGACGGGGGGCAGCCCCAGCATTTT.

The V gene is TRBV19, the J gene TRBJ2-2; 7 bases map to TRBD2. This CDR3 contains 15 residues. The V segment lost 6 bases and the J segment 4 bases; nucleotides outside the gene matches: 8. Looked up from germline, CDR1 is LNHDA and CDR2 is SQIVND (reference sequence). The CDR3 loop is CASRRLAVGTGELFF. The CDR3 DNA reads as TGTGCCAGTAGGAGGCTAGCGGTCGGCACCGGGGAGCTGTTTTTT.

J is TRBJ2-7 and V is TRBV6-6; tentatively, D is TRBD1 (5 bases). CDR3 size: 16 residues. The germline gives CDR1 MNHNY, CDR2 SVGAGI (reference sequence). Trimming took 7 bases from V and 0 from J, leaving 19 bases between them. CDR3: CASIHNFRQSSYEQYF. As DNA, the CDR3 is TGTGCCAGCATCCACAATTTCCGACAGAGCTCCTACGAGCAGTACTTC.

This chain connects TRBV27 to TRBJ1-1; the D is unclear. This CDR3 is built from 15 residues. Germline CDR1 and CDR2: MNHEY and SMNVEV (reference sequence). Trimming left V 5 bases short and J 5 bases short, with 18 bases between. CDR3: CASSRSTVAGTEAFF. CDR3 sequence (DNA): TGTGCCAGCAGTCGATCGACCGTGGCGGGGACTGAAGCTTTCTTT.

This clone turned up a few times. CDR3 DNA sequence: TGTGCCAGCTCGAGGACACAAAACTATGGCTACACCTTC. Amino acid sequence: CASSRTQNYGYTF. The chain carries TRBV28 and TRBJ1-2, with D perhaps TRBD1 (5 bases). Per the germline V gene, CDR1 is MDHEN and CDR2 is SYDVKM. Trimming pared 8 bases from V and 2 bases from J, leaving 12 bases between. CDR3 size: 13 residues.

The J gene is TRBJ2-7, the V gene TRBV7-2, with D hard to call. From germline, CDR1 is SGHTA and CDR2 FQGNSA. This CDR3 region has 12 residues. V gave up 5 bases and J gave up 3 bases, with 8 bases separating them. The chain's CDR3 is CASSILLYEQYF. CDR3 nucleotides: TGTGCCAGCAGCATACTCCTCTACGAGCAGTACTTC.

This rearrangement joins TRBV19 to TRBJ1-2, with 7 bases lining up with TRBD1. Looked up from germline, CDR1 is LNHDA and CDR2 is SQIVND (reference sequence). The CDR3 length is 15 residues. The trim removed 2 bases at V and 2 bases at J, leaving 5 bases unmatched. The CDR3 nucleotides are TGTGCCAGTAGTATACAGGGGGAATTGAACTATGGCTACACCTTC. Translating gives CASSIQGELNYGYTF.

CDR3: CAWRRGNGEQFF. Written as DNA, the CDR3 is TGTGCCTGGCGACGAGGAAACGGTGAGCAGTTCTTC. This sequence joins TRBV30 and TRBJ2-1, with D uncertain. CDR1 and CDR2 (germline): GTSNPN, SVGIG (reference sequence). V lost 5 bases to trimming and J lost 9 bases, with 14 bases between them. CDR3 size: 12 residues.

The genes are TRBV10-3 and TRBJ2-7; D is ambiguous. The CDR3 covers 13 residues. Germline values: CDR1 ENHRY, CDR2 SYGVKD. V lost 4 bases to trimming and J lost 5 bases, with 12 bases between them. CDR3 DNA: TGTGCCATCAGTGTTCTGGAAACAGACGAGCAGTACTTC. Translating it yields CAISVLETDEQYF.

The chain carries TRBV7-2 and TRBJ1-2; D gene ambiguous. The CDR3 is 15 residues long. The germline CDR1 and CDR2 sequences are SGHTA and FQGNSA. V gave up 2 bases and J gave up 3 bases, with 13 bases separating them. In DNA form, the CDR3 reads TGTGCCAGCAGCTTACTCCCCCGGTCGGACTATGGCTACACCTTC. Translated, it gives CASSLLPRSDYGYTF.

The rearrangement links TRBV9 to TRBJ1-4; D may be TRBD1 (5 bases). The CDR3 contains 15 residues. Deletions cut 3 bases from V and 4 bases from J, with 13 bases between. The germline V gene has CDR1 SGDLS and CDR2 YYNGEE. CDR3 in DNA: TGTGCCAGCAGCGGAAGTACAGGAGTTAATGAAAAACTGTTTTTT. Translated: CASSGSTGVNEKLFF. Filled out from reference TRBV9 and TRBJ1-4, the complete variable domain reads DSGVTQTPKHLITATGQRVTLRCSPRSGDLSVYWYQQSLDQGLQFLIQYYNGEERAKGNILERFSAQQFPDLHSELNLSSLELGDSALYFCASSGSTGVNEKLFFGSGTQLSVL.

V is TRBV27 and J is TRBJ1-2; D unclear. The CDR3 has 15 amino acids. Germline CDR1 is MNHEY and CDR2 is SMNVEV (reference sequence). V lost 2 bases and J 3 bases, leaving 13 bases between the germline ends. CDR3 DNA: TGTGCCAGCAGTTTACTGGGCGGGCGGGACTATGGCTACACCTTC. Protein product: CASSLLGGRDYGYTF.

The rearrangement uses TRBV27 and TRBJ2-7; D is perhaps TRBD1 (6 bases). The V gene lost 3 bases and the J gene lost 5 bases, with 11 bases spanning the gap. The CDR3 totals 13 residues. CDR1 and CDR2 (germline): MNHEY, SMNVEV (reference sequence). The CDR3 reads CASSLGQGHEQYF. The CDR3 DNA reads TGTGCCAGCAGTTTGGGGCAGGGGCACGAGCAGTACTTC.